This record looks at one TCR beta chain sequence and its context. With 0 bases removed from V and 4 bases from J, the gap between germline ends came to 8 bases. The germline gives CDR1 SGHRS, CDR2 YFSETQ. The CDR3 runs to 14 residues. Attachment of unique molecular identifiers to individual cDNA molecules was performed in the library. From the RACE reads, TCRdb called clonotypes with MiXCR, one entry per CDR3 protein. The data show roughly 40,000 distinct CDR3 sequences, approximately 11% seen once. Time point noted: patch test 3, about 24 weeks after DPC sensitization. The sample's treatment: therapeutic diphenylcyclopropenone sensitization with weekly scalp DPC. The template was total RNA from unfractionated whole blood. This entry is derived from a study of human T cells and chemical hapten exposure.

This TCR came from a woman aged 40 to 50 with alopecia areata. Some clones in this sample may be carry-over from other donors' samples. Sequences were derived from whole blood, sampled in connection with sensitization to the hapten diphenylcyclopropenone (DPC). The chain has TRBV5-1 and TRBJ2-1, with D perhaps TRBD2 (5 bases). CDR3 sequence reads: CASSLDEGYNEQFF. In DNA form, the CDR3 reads TGCGCCAGCAGCTTGGACGAGGGTTACAATGAGCAGTTCTTC.